The 26 T cell receptor beta chains reported below all come from one sample, sequenced in a study of T cells in Graves' hyperthyroidism and ophthalmopathy. Authors of the study amplified TCR beta CDR3 regions from RNA transcripts. HTBI primers were the set used in a first-round RT-PCR of the TCR CDR3. Using its own MiXCR run on the multiplex PCR reads, TCRdb lists one record per CDR3 protein. Altogether under 400,000 distinct CDR3 sequences are present, 25% being singletons, with the ten largest covering 73%. Sequencing was performed on blood. These receptors were taken from a man aged 45-65 years with Graves' hyperthyroidism.

This clonotype was picked up a small number of times. This sequence joins TRBV6-2 or TRBV6-3 and TRBJ1-5, with a possible D match to TRBD1 (6 bases). Trimming removed 2 bases at V and 6 bases at J, with 8 bases between. CDR1 MNHEY and CDR2 SVGEGT come from the germline V gene. The length of the CDR3 is 13 residues. The CDR3 region is CASSYRGTQPQHF. CDR3 nucleotide sequence: TGTGCCAGCAGTTACAGGGGGACTCAGCCCCAGCATTTT.

This clonotype has a handful of counts. The V gene is TRBV12-3 or TRBV12-4, the J gene TRBJ2-2, with 12 bases that match TRBD1. The length of the CDR3 is 21 residues. Losses at the gene ends were 3 bases for V and 5 bases for J; bases not matched to a gene: 19. The CDR3: CASSFRAGQGAVKGNTGELFF. The CDR3 DNA is TGTGCCAGCAGTTTTCGTGCGGGACAGGGGGCAGTGAAAGGGAATACCGGGGAGCTGTTTTTT.

V is TRBV28 and J is TRBJ2-1; D uncertain. This CDR3 region has 14 residues. V was clipped by 8 bases and J by 3 bases, with 14 bases between them. Per the germline V gene, CDR1 is MDHEN and CDR2 is SYDVKM. CDR3 DNA sequence: TGTGCCAGCCGGATGGGCGCGTTCTACAATGAGCAGTTCTTC. Its protein is CASRMGAFYNEQFF.

The table lists this clonotype with a few counts. The chain couples TRBV28 to TRBJ2-7; D may be TRBD1 or TRBD2 (6 bases each). In germline, CDR1 is MDHEN, CDR2 SYDVKM. This CDR3 is built from 14 residues. The ends were cut back, 2 bases at V and 2 bases at J, with 10 bases in the middle. In DNA, the CDR3 is TGTGCCAGCAGTTTACCAGGGGAGGCCTACGAGCAGTACTTC. This encodes CASSLPGEAYEQYF.

The CDR3 sequence: CASKGPAMSIGYEQYF. In DNA, the CDR3 is TGTGCCAGCAAGGGCCCGGCTATGTCAATCGGATACGAGCAGTACTTC. V and J are TRBV6-1 and TRBJ2-7; D not certain. Germline-derived CDR1 and CDR2 are MNHNS and SASEGT. The CDR3 length is 16 residues. V lost 7 bases and J 4 bases, leaving 23 bases between the germline ends.

Only a few counts were recorded for this clonotype. V usage is TRBV3-1 and J usage is TRBJ2-1; D gene ambiguous. Per germline, CDR1 LGHDT and CDR2 YNNKEL (reference sequence). V was shortened by 0 bases and J by 7 bases, with 13 bases between the two germline ends. This CDR3 has 15 residues. In DNA, the CDR3 is TGTGCCAGCAGCCAAGATTGGGCAGGAGCGAATGAGCAGTTCTTC. This encodes CASSQDWAGANEQFF.

Regarding this clonotype: Relative to the germline gene, one junction end is altered; a read error may explain this. V is TRBV6-2 or TRBV6-3 and J is TRBJ2-3; D tentatively fits TRBD1 or TRBD2 (5 bases each). CDR3 length equals 14 residues. Germline lookup yields CDR1 MNHEY and CDR2 SVGEGT. The DNA of the CDR3 is TGTACCAGCAGTCCCGGGACCAACGGAGATACGCAGTATTTT. Protein: CTSSPGTNGDTQYF.

This clonotype has just a few counts. The V gene is TRBV5-5, the J gene TRBJ2-3; the match to TRBD1 covers 9 bases. This CDR3 region has 14 residues. The J segment lost 3 bases and the V segment lost 2 bases, leaving 1 base of the junction unmatched. Looked up from germline, CDR1 is SGHKS and CDR2 is YYEKEE (reference sequence). As DNA, the CDR3 is TGTGCCAGCAGCTTCGGGACAGGGACAGATACGCAGTATTTT. Residues: CASSFGTGTDTQYF.

The J gene is TRBJ2-3, the V gene TRBV19; perhaps TRBD1 as D (6 bases). The V gene lost 4 bases and the J gene lost 2 bases, with 10 bases spanning the gap. CDR1 and CDR2 from the germline V gene are LNHDA and SQIVND (reference sequence). The CDR3 runs 14 residues. The DNA of the CDR3 is TGTGCCAGTAGTACGACAGGAATCACAGATACGCAGTATTTT. Translating gives CASSTTGITDTQYF. The full variable domain, with the rest looked up from reference TRBV19 and TRBJ2-3, is DGGITQSPKYLFRKEGQNVTLSCEQNLNHDAMYWYRQDPGQGLRLIYYSQIVNDFQKGDIAEGYSVSREKKESFPLTVTSAQKNPTAFYLCASSTTGITDTQYFGPGTRLTVL.

The CDR3 reads CASRNRGRADTQYF. The CDR3, as DNA: TGTGCCAGTAGAAACAGGGGGCGAGCAGATACGCAGTATTTT. The chain couples TRBV11-2 to TRBJ2-3; TRBD1 aligns across 9 bases. CDR3 length: 14 amino acids. Unmatched junction bases numbered 8, after V lost 9 bases and J lost 4 bases. Germline V gives CDR1 SGHAT, CDR2 FQNNGV.

V usage is TRBV7-9 and J usage is TRBJ1-4; D gene ambiguous. The germline V and J ends were trimmed by 6 bases and 5 bases, with 10 bases remaining between them. This CDR3 is 13 amino acids long. Germline V gene sequence: CDR1 SEHNR, CDR2 FQNEAQ (reference sequence). The CDR3 region is CASSPTVNEKLFF. DNA of the CDR3: TGTGCCAGCAGTCCCACAGTGAATGAAAAACTGTTTTTT. Together with reference TRBV7-9 and TRBJ1-4, the CDR3 gives the full variable domain: DTGVSQNPRHKITKRGQNVTFRCDPISEHNRLYWYRQTLGQGPEFLTYFQNEAQLEKSRLLSDRFSAERPKGSFSTLEIQRTEQGDSAMYLCASSPTVNEKLFFGSGTQLSVL.

This clonotype was recorded many times. The J gene is TRBJ2-3, the V gene TRBV2; 8 nucleotides align to TRBD2. There are 15 residues in the CDR3. V lost 4 bases to trimming and J lost 4 bases; unmatched junction nucleotides: 7. Germline V CDR1 and CDR2: SNHLY, FYNNEI. The CDR3 is CASSASGSGADTQYF. The CDR3 nucleotides read TGTGCCAGCAGTGCCAGCGGGAGTGGAGCAGATACGCAGTATTTT.

This clonotype has more than one count but fewer than ten. The rearrangement uses TRBV10-3 and TRBJ2-5, with 8 bases fitting TRBD2. V lost 2 bases to trimming and J lost 2 bases; unmatched junction nucleotides: 4. This CDR3 contains 15 residues. Germline CDR1 is ENHRY and CDR2 is SYGVKD. CDR3 in DNA: TGTGCCATCAGTGAGCCGGGACTAGGACAAGAGACCCAGTACTTC. Protein product: CAISEPGLGQETQYF.

This clonotype came up many times. This chain joins TRBV2 and TRBJ2-7, with 11 positions matching TRBD2. V lost 1 base, J lost 3 bases, and 14 bases stayed unmatched. CDR1 and CDR2 (germline): SNHLY, FYNNEI. This CDR3 has 19 residues. CDR3 nucleotide sequence: TGTGCCAGCAGTGAAGGCCCTCGGGGATCTAGCGGGAGGATCTACGAGCAGTACTTC. As protein: CASSEGPRGSSGRIYEQYF.

The V and J genes are TRBV20-1 and TRBJ2-1; 8 bases are a match to TRBD1. CDR1 and CDR2 (germline): DFQATT, SNEGSKA (reference sequence). The junction had 11 bases not matched to a gene; V was cut back by 3 bases and J by 7 bases. The CDR3 contains 15 residues. The CDR3 DNA is TGCAGTGCTAGCGGTGTGGGGACAGGTAGGAATGAGCAGTTCTTC. Translating gives CSASGVGTGRNEQFF.

The chain recombines TRBV6-2 or TRBV6-3 with TRBJ1-2, with no clear D. The germline V gene encodes CDR1 MNHEY and CDR2 SVGEGT. The CDR3 has 16 residues. With 2 bases removed from V and 2 bases from J, the gap between germline ends came to 15 bases. CDR3 residues: CASSYAEQQENYGYTF. The CDR3 DNA reads as TGTGCCAGCAGTTACGCCGAACAGCAAGAAAACTATGGCTACACCTTC.

Only a few counts were recorded for this clonotype. V and J are TRBV5-1 and TRBJ2-3; D is perhaps TRBD2 (6 bases). The germline V and J ends were trimmed by 0 bases and 2 bases, with 10 bases remaining between them. CDR1 is SGHRS and CDR2 is YFSETQ in the germline V gene. This CDR3 region has 15 residues. The CDR3: CASSLGRGYTDTQYF. The CDR3 nucleotides are TGCGCCAGCAGCTTGGGGAGGGGATACACAGATACGCAGTATTTT.

V usage is TRBV6-1 and J usage is TRBJ2-2; D unclear. Germline V gives CDR1 MNHNS, CDR2 SASEGT. Trimming stripped 6 bases from V and 6 bases from J, with 23 bases between. This CDR3 is built from 17 residues. The CDR3 loop reads CASSYLRRQVSSGELFF. CDR3 DNA: TGTGCCAGCAGCTACCTGAGAAGGCAGGTTAGCTCCGGGGAGCTGTTTTTT.

This clonotype has a count of ten or more. The chain couples TRBV28 to TRBJ2-7; no clear D gene. In germline, CDR1 is MDHEN, CDR2 SYDVKM. The CDR3 loop spans 13 amino acids. The germline V and J ends were trimmed by 5 bases and 6 bases, with 14 bases remaining between them. The CDR3 DNA reads TGTGCCAGCAGTCAGGTTGGGTGGTCCGAGCAGTACTTC. Translated: CASSQVGWSEQYF.

This clonotype showed up many times. The rearrangement uses TRBV11-2 and TRBJ2-1, with TRBD2 identical over 7 bases. The V segment lost 0 bases and the J segment 2 bases; nucleotides outside the gene matches: 7. The CDR3 spans 17 residues. Looked up from germline, CDR1 is SGHAT and CDR2 is FQNNGV. CDR3 amino acids: CASSLDIRGRTYNEQFF. CDR3 bases: TGTGCCAGCAGCTTAGATATCCGCGGGAGAACCTACAATGAGCAGTTCTTC. The complete variable domain, with remaining parts taken from reference TRBV11-2 and TRBJ2-1, reads EAGVAQSPRYKIIEKRQSVAFWCNPISGHATLYWYQQILGQGPKLLIQFQNNGVVDDSQLPKDRFSAERLKGVDSTLKIQPAKLEDSAVYLCASSLDIRGRTYNEQFFGPGTRLTVL.

This clonotype was found a few times. The CDR3, as DNA: TGCAGTGCTAGAGAGCTTTACCAAGAGACCCAGTACTTC. Translation gives CSARELYQETQYF. The chain uses TRBV20-1 and TRBJ2-5; the D is unclear. This CDR3 has 13 residues. Between the trimmed V and J ends, which lost 0 bases and 0 bases, there was a span of 5 bases. The germline CDR1 and CDR2 sequences are DFQATT and SNEGSKA (reference sequence).

The rearrangement uses TRBV7-2 and TRBJ2-3, with TRBD2 identical over 11 bases. The CDR3 sequence is 16 residues long. Trimming removed 3 bases from V and 0 bases from J; junction bases left unmatched: 2. Germline CDR1 and CDR2: SGHTA and FQGNSA. The CDR3 sequence: CASSFRTSGSTDTQYF. In nucleotides, the CDR3 is TGTGCCAGCAGCTTCCGGACTAGCGGGAGCACAGATACGCAGTATTTT.

This clonotype has ten or more counts. V is TRBV28 and J is TRBJ2-5, with D tentatively TRBD2 (5 bases). V was clipped by 6 bases and J by 5 bases, with 10 bases between them. CDR1 and CDR2 (germline): MDHEN, SYDVKM. The CDR3 length is 12 residues. CDR3 sequence (DNA): TGTGCCAGCAGGGCGGGCAGGGAGACCCAGTACTTC. The encoded protein is CASRAGRETQYF.

This clonotype was picked up a small number of times. This chain uses TRBV11-2 with TRBJ2-3, with D maybe TRBD2 (5 bases). From germline, CDR1 is SGHAT and CDR2 FQNNGV. The length of the CDR3 is 13 residues. Trimming stripped 3 bases from V and 6 bases from J, with 10 bases between. CDR3 bases: TGTGCCAGCAGCTTGACTATCTTGGATACGCAGTATTTT. This translates into CASSLTILDTQYF. The full variable domain, in which reference TRBV11-2 and TRBJ2-3 provide the parts outside the CDR3, is EAGVAQSPRYKIIEKRQSVAFWCNPISGHATLYWYQQILGQGPKLLIQFQNNGVVDDSQLPKDRFSAERLKGVDSTLKIQPAKLEDSAVYLCASSLTILDTQYFGPGTRLTVL.

CDR3: CASGLAQTYEQYF. For the CDR3, the DNA is TGTGCTAGTGGTTTGGCGCAAACCTACGAGCAGTACTTC. V usage is TRBV12-5 and J usage is TRBJ2-7; D is ambiguous. Trimming cost V 1 base and J 2 bases, with 6 bases left between them. Germline V CDR1 and CDR2: LGHNT, FRNRAP. The CDR3 covers 13 residues.

This clonotype occurred many times. The CDR3 DNA reads as TGTGCCAGCAGTTTAGGAGGCCAGGGGGAAGGCGAGCAGTACTTC. This translates into CASSLGGQGEGEQYF. The chain couples TRBV28 to TRBJ2-7, with TRBD1 identical over 7 bases. Germline V lookup: CDR1 MDHEN, CDR2 SYDVKM. Losses at the gene ends were 2 bases for V and 6 bases for J; bases not matched to a gene: 10. The CDR3 covers 15 residues.